What follows describes a single T cell receptor beta chain. No antigen is known for it. Per-base quality was not reported, and no clone a single base away is much larger than it. These data are taken from a study of shared clonotypes between healthy human individuals (dated by TCRdb to the early 2020s). As for the study more broadly: The cohort included a few men and two women between 18 and 49 years of age. Per donor, three plates each were used for CD4 naive and CD4 memory, two for CD8 naive, and one for CD8 memory. The study deeply sequenced blood TCR repertoires of about 5 healthy adults to estimate repertoire size and the extent of clonotype sharing between individuals. To increase sequencing depth and limit assay-specific biases, different laboratories used diverse techniques to prepare libraries and sequence TCR repertoires. Leukapheresis yielded between about 0.94 and 8.9 billion PBMCs per donor.

Using the deep immunoSEQ assay, multiplex PCR amplified TCR CDR3 regions from genomic DNA. Genomic DNA extracted from each cell subset was distributed evenly over all wells of several immunoSEQ 96-well plates, and each plate served as one replicate. Each replicate PCR for sorted subsets received approximately 220 ng genomic DNA, equal to about 30,000 T cell genomes. Purified libraries were quantified with a Qubit 3.0 fluorometer, sized on a Bioanalyzer 2100, and re-quantified with the KAPA Library Quantification kit. Every immunoSEQ 96-well plate was sequenced on a dedicated single-read 150-cycle Illumina NextSeq 550 flow cell. As for how the authors treated the data: Because the immunoSEQ output held only junctional sequences and lacked quality scores, the filtering could not match the filtering applied to full-length reads. To assign V/J genes and CDR3, sequences were annotated using PyIR, a Python wrapper for IgBLAST v1.9, with IMGT germline references. Reads with weak V/J assignments (E-value above 1e-6), missing CDR3, stop codons, out-of-frame junctions, or ambiguous translated residues were removed. V3J clonotypes were defined as sequences sharing an identical inferred V gene, J gene, and CDR3 amino acid sequence. Percentage overlap between repertoires was computed as shared unique clonotypes divided by the size of the smaller repertoire. Repertoire richness was assessed with RTK rarefaction, the Chao1 estimator, and Recon v2.1 estimates of unobserved clonotypes. OLGA was used to compute generation probabilities for all TCRbeta clonotypes that the gDNA method yielded from a few donors. TCRdb's version of the immuneACCESS table is confined to in-frame rearrangements and falls short of the full clone set. An unresolved V gene accounts for under half of the shortfall where checked; the remainder is of unknown origin. That table gives V, J and clone size, and the DNA gave D and trimming. For this sample the table gives approximately 1.5 million clones, of which 98% were detected only once. Around 0.38% of the sample is taken by the ten largest.

The germline V gene (reference sequence) provides CDR1 SEHNR and CDR2 FQNEAQ. The cysteine opens and the phenylalanine closes a CDR3 of 14 amino acids. Solely the CDR3 DNA is kept, with 42 bases framed from the first base. Trimming removed 4 bases from V and 5 bases from J, leaving 12 bases between the germline ends. The donors were healthy, HIV-negative adults who had no recently reported acute infections or vaccinations. Every donor was a Caucasian adult living in Nashville, Tennessee, USA. CD4+ T cells were enriched by magnetic negative selection, after which naive cells were positively selected on CD45RA and the negative fraction was taken as the memory subset. Blood was collected by leukapheresis, and PBMCs were isolated by Ficoll-Histopaque density gradient centrifugation and then cryopreserved in liquid nitrogen vapor phase. Analytical flow cytometry was used to check the purity and quantity of each magnetically sorted T cell population. Genomic DNA was isolated from each sorted fraction and quantified by UV absorbance on a Nanodrop 2000c.

Study-wide findings and limitations: Based on pairwise subsampling, the degree of clonotype sharing among donors was expected to be affected by sequencing depth. Across a handful of donors, 5% to 6% of naive CD4, roughly 3.5% of naive CD8, roughly 2.2% of memory CD4, and over 0.35% of memory CD8 clonotypes were shared. Incomplete sequencing was indicated by rarefaction of sorted-subset datasets, despite the large sequencing depth. Clonotypes shared by all four sorted-subset donors showed higher generation probabilities than non-shared clonotypes. Only blood was sampled, and tissue TCR repertoires likely differ from those in blood. Because the study included only a small number of donors, the genetic and exposure-history diversity represented was limited. Estimated clonotype richness was generally larger for naive than for memory subsets.

The TCR comes from a man aged 25-45 years in good health. The chain employs TRBV7-9 and TRBJ2-1; a weak D assignment points to TRBD2 (6 bases agree). The sequencing input was naive CD4+ T cells sorted from blood. What the cell subset or site label conveys for this sample: CD45RA+ positively selected. The nucleotides read TGTGCCAGCAGCTCGCCGGGACTGAACAATGAGCAGTTCTTC. Its protein is CASSSPGLNNEQFF.